The subject of this entry is one T cell receptor (beta chain). This sample was included in a study of preoperative IRX-2 immunotherapy in early breast cancer. Only in-frame clones appear in the TCRdb table, and some are missing; sequencing was by immunoSEQ multiplex PCR. This repertoire shows roughly 42,000 clones, around three quarters found once; its top ten account for roughly 1.2%. Described treatment: preoperative locoregional IRX-2 cytokine immunotherapy. Patients received preoperative, locoregional IRX-2 cytokine immunotherapy in a phase Ib study. The specimen comprised tumor tissue, sampled after IRX-2 immunotherapy. This TCR came from a human donor with breast cancer.

This CDR3 is CASSVTGAGSNQPQHF. The CDR3 bases are TGTGCCAGCAGCGTGACAGGGGCCGGAAGCAATCAGCCCCAGCATTTT. The chain links TRBV7-6 to TRBJ1-5, with 8 bases matching TRBD1. CDR1 and CDR2 from the germline V gene are SGHVS and FNYEAQ. Unmatched junction bases numbered 7, after V lost 5 bases and J lost 1 base. CDR3 length: 16 residues.